Included here is one TCR beta chain sequence, with context. Its antigen is unidentified. This record comes from a study of CD8+ T cells in alopecia areata. V was pared by 7 bases and J by 10 bases, with 13 bases of the junction left unmatched. This CDR3 is built from 14 residues. Germline CDR1 and CDR2: GTSNPN and SVGIG (reference sequence). Regarding treatment: oral pan-JAK inhibitor, 5-10 mg twice daily. Study outcomes and limitations: Tofacitinib produced a significant decrease in scalp clonality and in expanded CD8+ clones among the top 100. Alopecia totalis/universalis scalp especially showed more expanded CD8+ clones than normal scalp. Besides other cells, scalp samples also yield sequences of resident alphabeta T cells from normal skin.

It was cDNA, reverse transcribed from extracted RNA, that served as the sequencing template. The method was immunoSEQ multiplex PCR; TCRdb's version includes in-frame clones alone and lacks a portion of them. The sample has 150,000 to 250,000 clones, 60% seen once. Source: CD4+ T cells sorted from blood, taken at week 4, from a patient treated with tofacitinib. This rearrangement joins TRBV30 to TRBJ1-6; 7 bases are a match to TRBD1. This sequence was found in a human donor with alopecia areata. CDR3 sequence reads: CAYALGQARSPLHF. The CDR3 region has the DNA TGTGCCTACGCCCTCGGACAGGCACGATCACCCCTCCACTTT.